Listed below are T cell receptor beta chains from one sample, sequenced in a study of blood T cell repertoires in COVID-19. Clones were read by immunoSEQ multiplex PCR, and TCRdb kept only the in-frame ones, dropping some. The sample has under 350,000 clones, around nine tenths seen once. Sequencing was performed on peripheral blood. These receptor sequences come from a man aged 40-49 years with acute or convalescent COVID-19. Both conserved end residues are part of each CDR3. The D gene is left open where the match is weak. Where a row states a size, it is once, few, many or the class of an expanded clone; other rows omit it.

J,D,V,size,CDR3,DNA
TRBJ1-2,TRBD1,TRBV12-3/TRBV12-4,-,CASSRTGWGYTF,TGTGCCAGCAGTCGGACAGGATGGGGCTACACCTTC
TRBJ1-1,-,TRBV10-3,few,CAIRRQGGNTEAFF,TGTGCCATCAGGCGGCAGGGAGGCAATACTGAAGCTTTCTTT
TRBJ2-7,-,TRBV20-1,-,CSVLAGYEQYF,TGCAGTGTCTTAGCTGGGTACGAGCAGTACTTC
TRBJ2-1,-,TRBV11-2,-,CASSSSGGNAYNEQFF,TGTGCCAGCAGCTCTTCTGGGGGCAACGCCTACAATGAGCAGTTCTTC
TRBJ2-7,TRBD1,TRBV5-6,-,CASSLTGGDPYEQYF,TGTGCCAGCAGCTTGACAGGGGGCGATCCCTACGAGCAGTACTTC
TRBJ1-2,TRBD1,TRBV18,-,CASSLTGENGYTF,TGTGCCAGCTCCCTCACAGGGGAAAATGGCTACACCTTC
TRBJ1-2,-,TRBV20-1,-,CSALLGVGTF,TGCAGTGCTCTGTTAGGGGTTGGTACCTTC
TRBJ2-2,-,TRBV30,-,CAWKTGLNTGELFF,TGTGCCTGGAAGACAGGCCTAAACACCGGGGAGCTGTTTTTT
TRBJ1-4,TRBD1,TRBV10-3,-,CAISTPGQGNEKLFF,TGTGCCATCAGTACACCGGGACAGGGTAATGAAAAACTGTTTTTT
TRBJ1-1,-,TRBV3-1/TRBV3-2,-,CASSQGRRGNTEAFF,TGTGCCAGCAGCCAAGGTAGGAGGGGGAACACTGAAGCTTTCTTT
TRBJ1-6,-,TRBV6-2/TRBV6-3,-,CASSYFDRIPSYNSPLHF,TGTGCCAGCAGTTACTTTGACAGGATCCCTTCCTATAATTCACCCCTCCACTTT
TRBJ1-5,-,TRBV6-5,-,CASSPGQFSNQPQHF,TGTGCCAGCAGTCCCGGACAGTTTAGCAATCAGCCCCAGCATTTT
TRBJ1-2,-,TRBV5-8,-,CASSLIARGTGYTF,TGTGCCAGCAGCTTGATCGCCAGGGGAACGGGCTACACCTTC
TRBJ1-2,-,TRBV12-3/TRBV12-4,-,CASTPGGGGYTF,TGTGCCAGCACCCCGGGAGGAGGAGGCTACACCTTC
TRBJ1-2,TRBD1,TRBV5-1,-,CASSSTGALQHGYTF,TGCGCCAGCAGCTCGACAGGGGCCTTACAACATGGCTACACCTTC
TRBJ2-6,-,TRBV27,-,CASSLTPNLSGANVLTF,TGTGCCAGCAGTTTGACTCCGAACCTCTCTGGGGCCAACGTCCTGACTTTC
TRBJ2-7,TRBD1,TRBV5-1,once,CASSLDRGLYEQYF,TGCGCCAGCAGCTTGGACAGGGGTCTCTACGAGCAGTACTTC
TRBJ1-6,-,TRBV4-1,few,CASSKDSAPLLRDSPLHF,TGCGCCAGCAGCAAGGACAGCGCACCGCTTCTAAGGGATTCACCCCTCCACTTT
TRBJ1-1,-,TRBV5-4,-,CASSTLLGTEAFF,TGTGCCAGCAGCACGTTACTAGGGACTGAAGCTTTCTTT
TRBJ2-1,-,TRBV12-3/TRBV12-4,-,CASIVENYNEQFF,TGTGCCAGCATCGTTGAGAATTACAATGAGCAGTTCTTC
TRBJ2-3,-,TRBV3-1/TRBV3-2,-,CASSHGGPDTQYF,TGTGCCAGCAGCCACGGGGGGCCGGATACGCAGTATTTT
TRBJ1-2,-,TRBV29-1,-,CSVSPGGGNYGYTF,TGCAGCGTCTCCCCCGGGGGGGGGAACTATGGCTACACCTTC
TRBJ2-5,-,TRBV27,-,CASSPYALETQYF,TGTGCCAGCAGTCCGTACGCGTTAGAGACCCAGTACTTC
TRBJ1-2,TRBD1,TRBV27,-,CASSQTPTGKKNYGYTF,TGTGCCAGCAGTCAGACCCCGACAGGGAAGAAGAACTATGGCTACACCTTC
TRBJ1-2,TRBD1,TRBV24-1,-,CATSDGQGNYGYTF,TGTGCCACCAGTGATGGACAGGGGAACTATGGCTACACCTTC
TRBJ2-7,-,TRBV3-1/TRBV3-2,-,CASSSLVGPNRDEQYF,TGTGCCAGCAGCTCCCTTGTGGGGCCAAACAGGGACGAGCAGTACTTC
TRBJ2-1,TRBD1,TRBV5-6,-,CASSQRRDRSNEQFF,TGTGCCAGCAGCCAAAGACGGGACAGATCCAATGAGCAGTTCTTC
TRBJ1-5,TRBD1,TRBV19,-,CASTWDADREKKGQPQHF,TGTGCCAGCACCTGGGACGCGGACAGGGAGAAGAAGGGTCAGCCCCAGCATTTT
TRBJ1-2,-,TRBV20-1,-,CSASSGILWYTF,TGCAGTGCTAGTTCAGGGATACTATGGTACACCTTC
TRBJ2-1,TRBD2,TRBV19,-,CASSDERGAPNEQFF,TGTGCCAGTAGTGATGAGCGGGGGGCCCCCAATGAGCAGTTCTTC
TRBJ2-7,-,TRBV11-2,-,CASTPNRDSSYEQYF,TGTGCCAGCACTCCGAACAGGGATAGCTCCTACGAGCAGTACTTC
TRBJ2-3,TRBD2,TRBV6-4,-,CASSPGLAGGQDTQYF,TGTGCCAGCAGTCCGGGACTAGCGGGGGGGCAAGATACGCAGTATTTT
TRBJ2-7,TRBD1,TRBV27,once,CASSLLSPGQGPYEQYF,TGTGCCAGCAGCCTACTCAGCCCGGGACAGGGACCCTACGAGCAGTACTTC
TRBJ2-7,-,TRBV10-3,-,CAISYGTSSYEQYF,TGTGCCATCAGTTACGGGACAAGCAGTTACGAGCAGTACTTC
TRBJ1-2,-,TRBV3-1/TRBV3-2,-,CASSQAGRGRYGYTF,TGTGCCAGCAGCCAAGCTGGGCGGGGCCGCTATGGCTACACCTTC
TRBJ2-3,TRBD1,TRBV9,-,CASSVGTGRGDTQYF,TGTGCCAGCAGCGTAGGGACAGGGCGAGGAGATACGCAGTATTTT
TRBJ2-6,-,TRBV5-1,-,CASSWALSSGANVLTF,TGCGCCAGCAGTTGGGCTTTAAGCTCTGGGGCCAACGTCCTGACTTTC
TRBJ2-3,-,TRBV9,-,CASSVVVEDTQYF,TGTGCCAGCAGCGTAGTGGTGGAGGATACGCAGTATTTT
TRBJ2-7,-,TRBV23-1,-,CASSHNGRVRSYEQYF,TGCGCCAGCAGTCACAACGGGAGAGTAAGATCTTACGAGCAGTACTTC
TRBJ1-2,-,TRBV11-2,-,CASSLDRGTNYGYTF,TGTGCCAGCAGCTTAGACCGGGGGACTAACTATGGCTACACCTTC
TRBJ2-7,-,TRBV10-3,-,CAISPGLQYEQYF,TGTGCCATCAGTCCGGGACTCCAATACGAGCAGTACTTC
TRBJ2-1,TRBD1,TRBV11-2,-,CASSSTGGPYNEQFF,TGTGCCAGCAGCTCGACAGGGGGTCCCTACAATGAGCAGTTCTTC
TRBJ2-1,-,TRBV29-1,-,CSVERGKAYNEQFF,TGCAGCGTTGAGAGGGGGAAGGCCTACAATGAGCAGTTCTTC
TRBJ2-3,TRBD2,TRBV20-1,-,CSASGVAGAPSTDTQYF,TGCAGTGCAAGTGGGGTAGCGGGGGCCCCTAGCACAGATACGCAGTATTTT
TRBJ1-6,-,TRBV30,-,CAWSVTPGGNSPLHF,TGTGCCTGGAGTGTGACGCCGGGGGGAAATTCACCCCTCCACTTT
TRBJ2-3,TRBD1,TRBV24-1,-,CATSDLTRGLGADTQYF,TGTGCCACCAGTGATCTTACCAGGGGGCTGGGGGCAGATACGCAGTATTTT
TRBJ2-3,-,TRBV19,-,CASSSPGPTDTQYF,TGTGCCAGTAGTTCCCCCGGTCCGACAGATACGCAGTATTTT
TRBJ1-1,-,TRBV5-1,-,CASSLDRGGTEAFF,TGCGCCAGCAGCTTGGATCGGGGTGGCACTGAAGCTTTCTTT
TRBJ1-1,-,TRBV7-8,-,CASSLGGDTEAFF,TGTGCCAGCAGCTTAGGAGGAGACACTGAAGCTTTCTTT